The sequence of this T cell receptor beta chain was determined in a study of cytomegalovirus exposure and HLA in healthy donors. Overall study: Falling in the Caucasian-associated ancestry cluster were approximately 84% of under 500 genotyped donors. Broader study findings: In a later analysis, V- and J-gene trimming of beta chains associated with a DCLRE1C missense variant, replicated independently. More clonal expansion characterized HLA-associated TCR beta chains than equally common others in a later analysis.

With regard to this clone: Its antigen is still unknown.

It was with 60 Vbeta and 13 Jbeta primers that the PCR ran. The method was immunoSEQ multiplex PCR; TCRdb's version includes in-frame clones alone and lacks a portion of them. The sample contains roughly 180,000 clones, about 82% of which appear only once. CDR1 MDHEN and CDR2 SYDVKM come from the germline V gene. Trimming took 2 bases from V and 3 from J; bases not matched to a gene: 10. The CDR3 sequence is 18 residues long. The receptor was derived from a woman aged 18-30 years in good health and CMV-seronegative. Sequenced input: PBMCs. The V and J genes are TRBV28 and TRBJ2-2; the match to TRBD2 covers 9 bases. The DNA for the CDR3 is TGTGCCAGCAGTTTAATGGTAGCGGGAGTAGGAGACACCGGGGAGCTGTTTTTT. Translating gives CASSLMVAGVGDTGELFF.